The 26 T cell receptor beta chains below come from one sample, sequenced in a study of T cells in localized non-small cell lung cancer. Only in-frame clones appear in the TCRdb table, and some are missing; sequencing was by immunoSEQ multiplex PCR. The repertoire consists of tens of thousands of clones, with more than 65% occurring once and the leading ten covering roughly a sixth. The sample here was peripheral blood, taken before any cancer treatment. The receptors stem from a male donor aged 60 or over with stage III squamous cell lung carcinoma.

The chain is built from TRBV28 and TRBJ1-2; no clear D. V dropped 11 bases and J dropped 4 bases, with 8 bases sitting between them. The length of the CDR3 is 10 residues. CDR1 is MDHEN and CDR2 is SYDVKM in the germline V gene. The CDR3 DNA sequence: TGTGCCGTATTTGTCTATGGCTACACCTTC. Encoded protein: CAVFVYGYTF.

Only a few counts were recorded for this clone. The rearrangement uses TRBV21-1 and TRBJ2-1; the table's TRBD2 call for D was not verified on the DNA. TRBV21-1 is annotated as a pseudogene. The CDR3 loop spans 14 amino acids. CDR3 coding DNA: TGTGCCAGCAGCTTGGGGGGTTCTAACAATGAGCAGTTCTTC. The encoded protein is CASSLGGSNNEQFF.

This clone was picked up one time. The V gene is TRBV6-5, the J gene TRBJ2-5, with D uncertain. Deletions cut 6 bases from V and 5 bases from J, with 10 bases between. Germline loops: CDR1 MNHEY, CDR2 SVGAGI. The CDR3 is 12 residues long. CDR3 DNA: TGTGCCAGCAGCCCCAATCGGGAGACCCAGTACTTC. It yields the protein CASSPNRETQYF.

The rearrangement links TRBV18 to TRBJ1-1; D remains unclear. CDR1 and CDR2 (germline): KGHSH, LQKENI. Between the trimmed V and J ends, which lost 4 bases and 0 bases, there was a span of 0 bases. The CDR3 loop spans 11 amino acids. In DNA form, the CDR3 reads TGTGCCAGCTCACTGAACACTGAAGCTTTCTTT. Protein sequence: CASSLNTEAFF.

The chain couples TRBV30 to TRBJ2-5, with 10 bases identical to TRBD2. Germline CDR1 and CDR2: GTSNPN and SVGIG (reference sequence). CDR3 length equals 14 residues. The V and J ends lost 2 bases and 5 bases, in that order; junction bases with no gene match: 5. CDR3 DNA: TGTGCCTGGAGTCCTAGCGGGAGAAAGGAGACCCAGTACTTC. Protein product: CAWSPSGRKETQYF.

This clone was seen more than once but under ten times. In the same sample, other DNA sequences code for this CDR3. The chain joins TRBV7-3 to TRBJ1-6; perhaps TRBD1 as D (5 bases). The V and J ends lost 2 bases and 9 bases respectively, with 14 bases between them. Germline loops: CDR1 SGHTA, CDR2 FQGTGA. This CDR3 has 15 amino acids. CDR3 coding DNA: TGTGCCAGCAGCTTATTGGGGCAGGGTCGTTCACCCCTCCACTTT. Translating gives CASSLLGQGRSPLHF.

The sample holds one count of this clone. The rearrangement links TRBV6-1 to TRBJ1-5, with D unresolved. V shed 3 bases and J shed 5 bases, with 14 bases lying between them. The V gene's germline CDR1 is MNHNS and CDR2 SASEGT. The length of the CDR3 is 15 residues. The CDR3 nucleotides are TGTGCCAGCAGTGACGGGGTCGAGGGATATCAGCCCCAGCATTTT. Translation: CASSDGVEGYQPQHF.

There are a few counts of this clone. This rearrangement joins TRBV7-2 to TRBJ1-1; possibly TRBD1 for D (5 bases). From germline, CDR1 is SGHTA and CDR2 FQGNSA. The CDR3 is 14 amino acids. V lost 1 base and J lost 3, with 9 bases in between. The CDR3 coding sequence is TGTGCCAGCAGCTTAGGTCGGGGGTACACTGAAGCTTTCTTT. Translating gives CASSLGRGYTEAFF. Complete variable domain (other parts from reference TRBV7-2 and TRBJ1-1): GAGVSQSPSNKVTEKGKDVELRCDPISGHTALYWYRQSLGQGLEFLIYFQGNSAPDKSGLPSDRFSAERTGGSVSTLTIQRTQQEDSAVYLCASSLGRGYTEAFFGQGTRLTVV.

This clone was observed once. The chain combines TRBV7-9 with TRBJ1-5; D unclear. The CDR3 spans 14 residues. V was cut by 3 bases and J by 3 bases, with 9 bases left in between. From germline, CDR1 is SEHNR and CDR2 FQNEAQ (reference sequence). CDR3 residues: CASSFDSDNQPQHF. CDR3 coding DNA: TGTGCCAGCAGCTTTGACTCGGACAATCAGCCCCAGCATTTT.

V and J are TRBV4-1 and TRBJ2-7; TRBD1 is a possible D gene (8 bases). Trimming took off 0 bases at V and 3 bases at J, with 18 bases between the two ends. Germline V lookup: CDR1 MGHRA, CDR2 YSYEKL. This CDR3 is 17 amino acids long. CDR3 protein: CASSQDLKAGQVYEQYF. The CDR3 DNA is TGCGCCAGCAGCCAAGATCTCAAAGCGGGACAGGTCTACGAGCAGTACTTC.

This clone showed up just once. The chain links TRBV4-2 to TRBJ1-1; 7 bases are shared with TRBD1. Trimming cost V 2 bases and J 7 bases; bases outside gene matches: 10. Per germline, CDR1 LGHNA and CDR2 YNFKEQ. The CDR3 has 15 residues. CDR3 sequence (DNA): TGTGCCAGCAGCCAAATGACAGGGAGTATTTTTGAAGCTTTCTTT. This codes for CASSQMTGSIFEAFF.

The V gene is TRBV5-1, the J gene TRBJ1-1; D gene ambiguous. Trimming cost V 0 bases and J 4 bases, with 10 bases left between them. The CDR3 covers 14 residues. Germline-derived CDR1 and CDR2 are SGHRS and YFSETQ. The CDR3: CASSLEGSGTEAFF. DNA of the CDR3: TGCGCCAGCAGCTTGGAAGGGTCGGGCACTGAAGCTTTCTTT.

V is TRBV5-1 and J is TRBJ2-1; weak D call: TRBD1 (6 bases). CDR3 length equals 14 residues. V dropped 4 bases and J dropped 8 bases, with 16 bases sitting between them. CDR1 and CDR2 from the germline V gene are SGHRS and YFSETQ. CDR3 amino acids: CASSRDLGGDEQFF. For the CDR3, the DNA is TGCGCCAGCAGCCGCGATCTTGGGGGCGATGAGCAGTTCTTC.

The chain employs TRBV27 and TRBJ1-2; D not resolved. V was trimmed by 5 bases and J by 3 bases, leaving 10 bases between them. This CDR3 has 13 amino acids. Per germline, CDR1 MNHEY and CDR2 SMNVEV (reference sequence). CDR3 bases: TGTGCCAGCAGTCGAGGACGGTACTATGGCTACACCTTC. This translates into CASSRGRYYGYTF.

The chain recombines TRBV5-1 with TRBJ2-7, with D perhaps matching TRBD1 or TRBD2 (6 bases each). CDR3 length: 14 residues. V gave up 4 bases and J gave up 2 bases, with 13 bases separating them. Germline V CDR1 and CDR2: SGHRS, YFSETQ. CDR3 bases: TGCGCCAGCAGCCTTCCCGGGGGCCCCTACGAGCAGTACTTC. Residues: CASSLPGGPYEQYF. The variable domain in full, completed from reference TRBV5-1 and TRBJ2-7, reads KAGVTQTPRYLIKTRGQQVTLSCSPISGHRSVSWYQQTPGQGLQFLFEYFSETQRNKGNFPGRFSGRQFSNSRSEMNVSTLELGDSALYLCASSLPGGPYEQYFGPGTRLTVT.

The CDR3 loop is CASSSRATGELFF. The CDR3 region has the DNA TGCGCCAGCAGTTCACGGGCCACCGGGGAGCTGTTTTTT. The J gene is TRBJ2-2, the V gene TRBV10-1, with D unclear. V gave up 5 bases and J gave up 4 bases, with 8 bases separating them. Germline CDR1 WNHNN, CDR2 SYGVQD (reference sequence). CDR3 length equals 13 residues.

The CDR3 sequence: CASSSRDRGGSEQFF. The CDR3 DNA reads TGTGCCAGCAGCTCCCGGGACAGGGGTGGGAGTGAGCAGTTCTTC. The chain joins TRBV7-6 to TRBJ2-1; 10 bases are a match to TRBD1. The CDR3 spans 15 residues. Trimming cost V 4 bases and J 9 bases; bases outside gene matches: 9. The germline gives CDR1 SGHVS, CDR2 FNYEAQ.

V usage is TRBV2 and J usage is TRBJ1-2; a possible D gene is TRBD1 (5 bases). CDR3 size: 14 residues. CDR1 SNHLY and CDR2 FYNNEI come from the germline V gene. Deletions cut 7 bases from V and 4 bases from J, with 16 bases between. Here the CDR3 reads CASTTGREFYGYTF. In DNA form, the CDR3 reads TGTGCCAGCACCACGGGCAGGGAATTCTATGGCTACACCTTC.

V and J are TRBV6-5 and TRBJ1-2; D is ambiguous. The CDR3 is 11 residues long. CDR1 and CDR2 (germline): MNHEY, SVGAGI. V was trimmed by 7 bases and J by 4 bases, leaving 7 bases between them. The CDR3 DNA sequence: TGTGCCAGCACCGAGGGCTATGGCTACACCTTC. This codes for CASTEGYGYTF.

The chain employs TRBV5-8 and TRBJ1-5; D gene uncertain. The CDR3 runs 15 residues. Germline CDR1 reads SGHTS; CDR2 reads YDEGEE. Between the trimmed V and J ends, which lost 0 bases and 0 bases, there was a span of 7 bases. The CDR3: CASSLDSYSNQPQHF. The CDR3 DNA reads as TGTGCCAGCAGCTTGGACAGCTATAGCAATCAGCCCCAGCATTTT.

The V and J genes are TRBV9 and TRBJ2-2; either TRBD1 or TRBD2 may fit D (6 bases each). This CDR3 has 14 residues. With 5 bases removed from V and 3 bases from J, the gap between germline ends came to 11 bases. Germline values: CDR1 SGDLS, CDR2 YYNGEE. The CDR3 here is CASRGGTHTGELFF. The DNA of the CDR3 is TGTGCCAGCAGGGGGGGCACCCACACCGGGGAGCTGTTTTTT.

The chain combines TRBV6-6 with TRBJ2-3, with 8 bases matching TRBD1. Germline lookup yields CDR1 MNHNY and CDR2 SVGAGI (reference sequence). This CDR3 is 16 amino acids long. The V segment lost 5 bases and the J segment 0 bases; nucleotides outside the gene matches: 7. CDR3 sequence (DNA): TGTGCCAGCAGTCAGTGGACAGGGCCGAGCACAGATACGCAGTATTTT. Amino acid sequence: CASSQWTGPSTDTQYF.

The CDR3 loop reads CASSLAGTGVGNQPQHF. DNA for the CDR3: TGTGCCAGCAGCTTAGCGGGTACAGGGGTTGGCAATCAGCCCCAGCATTTT. The chain uses TRBV7-8 and TRBJ1-5; TRBD1 agrees at 7 bases. The J segment lost 2 bases and the V segment lost 0 bases, leaving 7 bases of the junction unmatched. The length of the CDR3 is 17 residues. CDR1 and CDR2 (germline): SGHVS, FQNEAQ.

This chain joins TRBV7-9 and TRBJ1-2, with D possibly TRBD1 on 6 matching bases. V lost 5 bases and J lost 3, with 10 bases in between. The CDR3 has 13 residues. CDR1 and CDR2 (germline): SEHNR, FQNEAQ (reference sequence). DNA of the CDR3: TGTGCCAGCAGCCCACAGGGTGACTATGGCTACACCTTC. Its protein is CASSPQGDYGYTF.

The V call is TRBV11-3, the J call TRBJ2-5; weak D call: TRBD1 (6 bases). The CDR3 runs to 16 residues. Germline CDR1 SGHNT, CDR2 YENEEA. The V end lost 0 bases, the J end lost 1 base, and 12 bases lay between the germline ends. DNA for the CDR3: TGTGCCAGCAGCTTAGATGGTGGACAGTCCCAAGAGACCCAGTACTTC. Translated, it gives CASSLDGGQSQETQYF. Full variable domain (outside the CDR3, taken from reference TRBV11-3 and TRBJ2-5): EAGVVQSPRYKIIEKKQPVAFWCNPISGHNTLYWYLQNLGQGPELLIRYENEEAVDDSQLPKDRFSAERLKGVDSTLKIQPAELGDSAVYLCASSLDGGQSQETQYFGPGTRLLVL.

The chain employs TRBV6-5 and TRBJ1-1; D call uncertain. This CDR3 comprises 14 residues. V lost 0 bases and J lost 8, with 13 bases in between. In germline, CDR1 is MNHEY, CDR2 SVGAGI. CDR3 in amino acids: CASSYSRSGGEAFF. The CDR3 DNA follows: TGTGCCAGCAGTTACTCGAGGTCAGGAGGGGAAGCTTTCTTT.